The 13 T cell receptor beta chains presented below share a single source sample, sequenced in a study of PD-1 blockade in classical Hodgkin lymphoma. Sequencing used immunoSEQ multiplex PCR; TCRdb keeps in-frame clones, though not all of them. In the table there are approximately 98,000 clones, about nine tenths of which are singletons. Relapse was seen in all patients after autologous stem cell transplantation, and brentuximab vedotin exposure was variable. Sequenced here: peripheral blood mononuclear cells (PBMCs), sampled before the second cycle of nivolumab. The receptors were gathered from a human donor with classical Hodgkin lymphoma.

This rearrangement joins TRBV28 to TRBJ2-7, with unresolved D. The CDR3 extends over 11 amino acids. V lost 2 bases and J lost 5, with 4 bases in between. Germline V gene data show CDR1 as MDHEN and CDR2 as SYDVKM. CDR3 sequence reads: CASSLGNEQYF. The CDR3 DNA is TGTGCCAGCAGTTTAGGCAACGAGCAGTACTTC.

The chain combines TRBV7-2 with TRBJ2-2; D is uncertain. Trimming took off 6 bases at V and 7 bases at J, with 15 bases between the two ends. CDR3 size: 14 residues. The germline V gene encodes CDR1 SGHTA and CDR2 FQGNSA. This chain's CDR3 is CASSALDRVGELFF. For the CDR3, the DNA is TGTGCCAGCAGTGCCCTGGACCGGGTCGGGGAGCTGTTTTTT.

The chain is built from TRBV18 and TRBJ1-5; D might be TRBD1 (5 bases). Deletions cut 6 bases from V and 4 bases from J, with 25 bases between. The CDR3 runs to 18 residues. In germline, CDR1 is KGHSH, CDR2 LQKENI. The CDR3 region is CASSRIGAGPTRNQPQHF. CDR3 nucleotides: TGTGCCAGCTCCCGCATAGGGGCAGGCCCGACGCGGAATCAGCCCCAGCATTTT.

This clone was counted once. The chain's CDR3 is CASTFSAMGGRVAYEQYF. The CDR3 DNA is TGTGCCAGCACCTTCTCAGCTATGGGCGGGAGGGTGGCCTACGAGCAGTACTTC. The V gene is TRBV7-2, the J gene TRBJ2-7, with 9 bases lining up with TRBD2. The germline CDR1 and CDR2 sequences are SGHTA and FQGNSA. V was clipped by 7 bases and J by 2 bases; unmatched bases: 18. CDR3 length: 18 residues.

The gene calls are TRBV27 and TRBJ2-1; TRBD2 aligns across 9 bases. CDR1 is MNHEY, CDR2 SMNVEV, per germline (reference sequence). CDR3 length: 15 residues. J gave up 6 bases and V 5 bases, and 8 bases lay outside the gene matches. The CDR3 protein is CASSVGTSSGNEQFF. The CDR3 DNA reads as TGTGCCAGCAGTGTAGGGACTAGCTCGGGCAATGAGCAGTTCTTC.

This clone was counted only a few times. This chain uses TRBV4-1 with TRBJ2-7; unclear D gene. Germline CDR1 MGHRA, CDR2 YSYEKL. Deletions cut 1 base from V and 12 bases from J, with 10 bases between. CDR3 length equals 11 residues. CDR3 bases: TGCGCCAGCAGCCAAGCAACCAGGATGTACTTC. Amino acid sequence: CASSQATRMYF.

This clone has a single count. This chain links TRBV2 with TRBJ1-1, with D possibly being TRBD1 (5 bases). V lost 3 bases, J lost 8 bases, and 13 bases lay in between. The CDR3 has 13 amino acids. Per germline, CDR1 SNHLY and CDR2 FYNNEI. The CDR3 nucleotides read TGTGCCAGCAGTGAGCGGGAAGGGGCGGAAGCTTTCTTT. Its protein is CASSEREGAEAFF.

This clone has only one observation. The chain uses TRBV4-3 and TRBJ2-1; 9 positions agree with TRBD2. Unmatched junction bases numbered 10, after V lost 0 bases and J lost 4 bases. The CDR3 spans 18 residues. Germline CDR1 LGHNA, CDR2 YSLEER. The CDR3 loop is CASSQDPSGTLTYNEQFF. CDR3 bases: TGCGCCAGCAGCCAAGATCCTAGCGGGACCTTAACATACAATGAGCAGTTCTTC.

This chain uses TRBV2 with TRBJ1-5; D call uncertain. Trimming shortened V by 8 bases and J by 4 bases, and 12 bases separated the two germline ends. The CDR3 consists of 13 residues. The V gene's germline CDR1 is SNHLY and CDR2 FYNNEI. CDR3 in amino acids: CASGVEGNQPQHF. CDR3 in DNA: TGTGCCAGCGGGGTGGAGGGTAATCAGCCCCAGCATTTT.

This sequence joins TRBV5-4 and TRBJ2-2; D unclear. CDR1 and CDR2 (germline): SGHNT, YYREEE (reference sequence). Deletions cut 3 bases from V and 5 bases from J, with 20 bases between. The CDR3 has 17 amino acids. The CDR3 nucleotides are TGTGCCAGCAGCTCTCGGGCCCCGACGATTGGGACCGGGGAGCTGTTTTTT. Its translation: CASSSRAPTIGTGELFF.

The gene calls are TRBV5-1 and TRBJ2-1; the match to TRBD2 covers 10 bases. J gave up 4 bases and V 2 bases, and 6 bases lay outside the gene matches. The CDR3 loop spans 16 amino acids. Germline V gene sequence: CDR1 SGHRS, CDR2 YFSETQ. The CDR3 nucleotides read TGCGCCAGCAGCTTAGGGACTAGCGTCGGGTACAATGAGCAGTTCTTC. Its protein is CASSLGTSVGYNEQFF.

The chain employs TRBV21-1 and TRBJ2-7; the table's D call of TRBD2 was not tested on the DNA. TRBV21-1 is marked as a pseudogene. The CDR3 has 18 amino acids. CDR3: CASSSPYTEVGLGYEQYF. For the CDR3, the DNA is TGTGCCAGCAGCTCCCCCTACACGGAGGTAGGTTTGGGCTACGAGCAGTACTTC.

The chain recombines TRBV5-1 with TRBJ1-4; tentatively, D is TRBD1 (5 bases). CDR1 and CDR2 from the germline V gene are SGHRS and YFSETQ. This CDR3 has 13 residues. With 5 bases removed from V and 0 bases from J, the gap between germline ends came to 5 bases. The CDR3 spells CASRDTTNEKLFF. CDR3 nucleotide sequence: TGCGCCAGCAGGGACACAACTAATGAAAAACTGTTTTTT.